What follows are 25 T cell receptor beta chains derived from one specimen sequenced in a study of cytomegalovirus exposure and HLA in healthy donors. PCR employed 60 Vbeta and 13 Jbeta primers. Here immunoSEQ multiplex PCR was the method, and the copy in TCRdb shows in-frame clones only, minus some. The sample records approximately 130,000 clones, 85% being singletons. The sample was PBMCs. The receptors were gathered from a young woman in good health and CMV-seropositive.

The rearrangement links TRBV28 to TRBJ1-4; no definite D call. Germline values: CDR1 MDHEN, CDR2 SYDVKM. V lost 0 bases and J lost 2, with 10 bases in between. The CDR3 sequence is 16 residues long. CDR3 residues: CASSLWETVTNEKLFF. CDR3 DNA sequence: TGTGCCAGCAGTTTATGGGAGACTGTGACTAATGAAAAACTGTTTTTT.

The rearrangement uses TRBV2 and TRBJ2-3; D possibly corresponds to TRBD2 (5 bases). Germline loops: CDR1 SNHLY, CDR2 FYNNEI. The V and J ends lost 3 bases and 3 bases respectively, with 7 bases between them. The CDR3 is made up of 13 amino acids. The CDR3 protein is CASSERVTDTQYF. The CDR3 coding sequence is TGTGCCAGCAGTGAGAGGGTAACAGATACGCAGTATTTT.

The gene calls are TRBV7-9 and TRBJ2-3; a weak D match, TRBD1 (6 bases). The CDR3 has 14 residues. Germline CDR1 is SEHNR and CDR2 is FQNEAQ (reference sequence). Between the trimmed V and J ends, which lost 4 bases and 3 bases, there was a span of 11 bases. CDR3 DNA: TGTGCCAGCAGCTCCAAGGACAGAACAGATACGCAGTATTTT. Its translation: CASSSKDRTDTQYF.

The chain carries TRBV5-4 and TRBJ1-2; 7 positions match TRBD1. J was trimmed by 7 bases and V by 3 bases; bases with no gene match: 6. The CDR3 runs to 13 residues. CDR1 is SGHNT and CDR2 is YYREEE in the germline V gene (reference sequence). The CDR3 nucleotides are TGTGCCAGCAGCTCTCAGGGGGTGGGTGGCTACACCTTC. Amino acid sequence: CASSSQGVGGYTF.

This clone appeared a few times. The chain recombines TRBV18 with TRBJ1-1; D is ambiguous. Deletions cut 3 bases from V and 5 bases from J, with 13 bases between. The CDR3 sequence is 14 residues long. The germline V gene has CDR1 KGHSH and CDR2 LQKENI. CDR3 nucleotides: TGTGCCAGCTCACCGTGGTCCGGGGAAACTGAAGCTTTCTTT. Its translation is CASSPWSGETEAFF. Based on the CDR3 plus reference TRBV18 and TRBJ1-1, the full variable domain is NAGVMQNPRHLVRRRGQEARLRCSPMKGHSHVYWYRQLPEEGLKFMVYLQKENIIDESGMPKERFSAEFPKEGPSILRIQQVVRGDSAAYFCASSPWSGETEAFFGQGTRLTVV.

The chain has TRBV6-6 and TRBJ2-7; TRBD2 might be the D (6 bases). V lost 2 bases and J lost 6, with 14 bases in between. CDR3 length equals 14 residues. In germline, CDR1 is MNHNY, CDR2 SVGAGI (reference sequence). CDR3 sequence: CASSYMGEATEQYF. CDR3 sequence (DNA): TGTGCCAGCAGTTACATGGGGGAGGCGACCGAGCAGTACTTC.

This clone appeared a single time. V and J are TRBV6-5 and TRBJ2-4, with unresolved D. This CDR3 spans 13 amino acids. CDR1 is MNHEY and CDR2 is SVGAGI in the germline V gene. The germline V and J ends were trimmed by 5 bases and 8 bases, with 13 bases remaining between them. The CDR3, as DNA: TGTGCCAGCAGTAGAGACTCAGAGGACATTCAGTACTTC. The encoded protein is CASSRDSEDIQYF.

J is TRBJ2-6 and V is TRBV2; 7 bases match TRBD1. Germline loops: CDR1 SNHLY, CDR2 FYNNEI. J was trimmed by 0 bases and V by 6 bases; bases with no gene match: 5. The length of the CDR3 is 16 residues. The CDR3, as DNA: TGTGCCAGCAGCTGGGACAGAAGCTCTGGGGCCAACGTCCTGACTTTC. As protein: CASSWDRSSGANVLTF.

The chain combines TRBV9 with TRBJ2-1; TRBD2 aligns across 7 bases. V was clipped by 0 bases and J by 3 bases; unmatched bases: 3. Germline-derived CDR1 and CDR2 are SGDLS and YYNGEE. The CDR3 totals 15 residues. The CDR3 coding sequence is TGTGCCAGCAGCGTAGGGGACTATGGCTACAATGAGCAGTTCTTC. It yields the protein CASSVGDYGYNEQFF.

V is TRBV9 and J is TRBJ1-2; the D gene is possibly TRBD1 (5 bases). Germline V gene data show CDR1 as SGDLS and CDR2 as YYNGEE. This CDR3 spans 16 amino acids. V dropped 0 bases and J dropped 2 bases, with 14 bases sitting between them. The CDR3 DNA sequence: TGTGCCAGCAGCGTAGCTCCGGGGGAAGGGAACTATGGCTACACCTTC. It translates to CASSVAPGEGNYGYTF.

The chain links TRBV27 to TRBJ2-3; 10 nucleotides align to TRBD1. Looked up from germline, CDR1 is MNHEY and CDR2 is SMNVEV (reference sequence). Trimming removed 7 bases from V and 1 base from J; junction bases left unmatched: 5. CDR3 length: 15 residues. The CDR3 protein is CASTLGTGGTDTQYF. DNA for the CDR3: TGTGCCAGCACCCTTGGGACAGGGGGCACAGATACGCAGTATTTT.

The V gene is TRBV5-1, the J gene TRBJ1-4; a weak D match, TRBD1 (5 bases). Trimming shortened V by 5 bases and J by 2 bases, and 10 bases separated the two germline ends. Looked up from germline, CDR1 is SGHRS and CDR2 is YFSETQ. This CDR3 region has 14 residues. The CDR3 bases are TGCGCCAGCAGGTCAGGGCCCACTAATGAAAAACTGTTTTTT. As protein: CASRSGPTNEKLFF.

This rearrangement joins TRBV7-3 to TRBJ2-1; 7 bases align to TRBD2. V was clipped by 0 bases and J by 0 bases; unmatched bases: 8. This CDR3 has 18 residues. Germline V CDR1 and CDR2: SGHTA, FQGTGA. The chain's CDR3 is CASSLTGTTRSSYNEQFF. The CDR3, as DNA: TGTGCCAGCAGCTTAACGGGGACTACCCGGAGCTCCTACAATGAGCAGTTCTTC.

The chain joins TRBV30 to TRBJ2-1; 8 nucleotides line up with TRBD2. The CDR3 loop spans 14 amino acids. V dropped 2 bases and J dropped 6; count of bases not matched to a gene: 6. Germline CDR1 and CDR2: GTSNPN and SVGIG (reference sequence). The CDR3 loop reads CAWSRGLGFNEQFF. The CDR3 bases are TGTGCCTGGAGTCGGGGACTAGGTTTCAATGAGCAGTTCTTC. Full variable domain (missing parts from reference TRBV30 and TRBJ2-1): SQTIHQWPATLVQPVGSPLSLECTVEGTSNPNLYWYRQAAGRGLQLLFYSVGIGQISSEVPQNLSASRPQDRQFILSSKKLLLSDSGFYLCAWSRGLGFNEQFFGPGTRLTVL.

The V call is TRBV5-1, the J call TRBJ2-3; TRBD2 might be the D (5 bases). Germline V gene sequence: CDR1 SGHRS, CDR2 YFSETQ. The CDR3 extends over 15 amino acids. Trimming shortened V by 7 bases and J by 9 bases, and 24 bases separated the two germline ends. The CDR3, as DNA: TGCGCCAGCCTCGAGAGGCCCGGGGTGGGTGCGACGCAGTATTTT. This gives the protein CASLERPGVGATQYF. The whole variable domain, remainder taken from reference TRBV5-1 and TRBJ2-3, is KAGVTQTPRYLIKTRGQQVTLSCSPISGHRSVSWYQQTPGQGLQFLFEYFSETQRNKGNFPGRFSGRQFSNSRSEMNVSTLELGDSALYLCASLERPGVGATQYFGPGTRLTVL.

The rearrangement uses TRBV30 and TRBJ2-5; D is possibly TRBD2 (5 bases). The germline V and J ends were trimmed by 4 bases and 1 base, with 16 bases remaining between them. The CDR3 contains 15 residues. Germline V lookup: CDR1 GTSNPN, CDR2 SVGIG (reference sequence). CDR3 loop: CAWTRGSSSQETQYF. CDR3 DNA: TGTGCCTGGACCCGAGGGAGTAGTAGCCAAGAGACCCAGTACTTC. The complete variable domain, with remaining parts taken from reference TRBV30 and TRBJ2-5, reads SQTIHQWPATLVQPVGSPLSLECTVEGTSNPNLYWYRQAAGRGLQLLFYSVGIGQISSEVPQNLSASRPQDRQFILSSKKLLLSDSGFYLCAWTRGSSSQETQYFGPGTRLLVL.

The genes are TRBV5-1 and TRBJ1-6; D unresolved. CDR1 and CDR2 from the germline V gene are SGHRS and YFSETQ. This CDR3 region has 14 residues. Trimming removed 2 bases from V and 6 bases from J, with 9 bases in between. CDR3 residues: CASSLGDSNSPLHF. In DNA form, the CDR3 reads TGCGCCAGCAGCTTAGGCGACTCTAATTCACCCCTCCACTTT.

The J gene is TRBJ1-6, the V gene TRBV10-3; 7 nucleotides align to TRBD1. Germline V lookup: CDR1 ENHRY, CDR2 SYGVKD. The CDR3 covers 14 residues. Trimming cost V 4 bases and J 7 bases; bases outside gene matches: 4. The CDR3 is CAISGTGYNSPLHF. CDR3 nucleotide sequence: TGTGCCATCAGTGGGACAGGATACAATTCACCCCTCCACTTT.

The rearrangement uses TRBV4-1 and TRBJ2-5; D remains unclear. Trimming took off 3 bases at V and 1 base at J, with 9 bases between the two ends. In germline, CDR1 is MGHRA, CDR2 YSYEKL. The CDR3 sequence is 14 residues long. The CDR3 loop is CASSQFSLQETQYF. CDR3 nucleotide sequence: TGCGCCAGCAGCCAGTTTTCCCTCCAAGAGACCCAGTACTTC.

The chain links TRBV25-1 to TRBJ1-2; no definite D call. V lost 4 bases to trimming and J lost 1 base, with 7 bases between them. This CDR3 has 13 residues. CDR1 MGHDK and CDR2 SYGVNS come from the germline V gene. This CDR3 reads CASSVIYNYGYTF. The CDR3 DNA sequence: TGTGCCAGCAGTGTTATCTATAACTATGGCTACACCTTC.

This rearrangement joins TRBV19 to TRBJ2-7, with 8 bases matching TRBD1. V lost 3 bases and J lost 4; bases outside the gene matches: 5. The germline CDR1 and CDR2 sequences are LNHDA and SQIVND (reference sequence). This CDR3 has 14 residues. The DNA of the CDR3 is TGTGCCAGTAGTATTAGGGACAGGCGGTACGAGCAGTACTTC. Residues: CASSIRDRRYEQYF.

The chain combines TRBV18 with TRBJ1-5; TRBD1 is a possible D gene (6 bases). This CDR3 region has 13 residues. The V and J ends lost 6 bases and 3 bases respectively, with 9 bases between them. Per the germline V gene, CDR1 is KGHSH and CDR2 is LQKENI. For the CDR3, the DNA is TGTGCCAGCTCTACAGGGATCAATCAGCCCCAGCATTTT. This codes for CASSTGINQPQHF. The variable domain in full, completed from reference TRBV18 and TRBJ1-5, reads NAGVMQNPRHLVRRRGQEARLRCSPMKGHSHVYWYRQLPEEGLKFMVYLQKENIIDESGMPKERFSAEFPKEGPSILRIQQVVRGDSAAYFCASSTGINQPQHFGDGTRLSIL.

This clone was seen only once. V usage is TRBV4-1 and J usage is TRBJ1-1; D is unresolved. The V and J ends lost 2 bases and 5 bases respectively, with 12 bases between them. The germline gives CDR1 MGHRA, CDR2 YSYEKL. The CDR3 covers 14 residues. The CDR3: CASSQLGPGTEAFF. CDR3 coding DNA: TGCGCCAGCAGCCAACTCGGACCGGGGACTGAAGCTTTCTTT.

This rearrangement joins TRBV28 to TRBJ1-6; 10 nucleotides line up with TRBD1. CDR1 is MDHEN, CDR2 SYDVKM, per germline. This CDR3 has 14 amino acids. Trimming cost V 7 bases and J 9 bases; bases outside gene matches: 6. CDR3 nucleotides: TGTGCCAGCAAAAGACAGGGGGCAGGTTCACCCCTCCACTTT. Protein sequence: CASKRQGAGSPLHF.

The chain joins TRBV5-1 to TRBJ1-2, with D maybe TRBD1 (6 bases). The germline V gene encodes CDR1 SGHRS and CDR2 YFSETQ. V was clipped by 4 bases and J by 2 bases, with 15 bases between them. The length of the CDR3 is 15 residues. The CDR3 sequence: CASSLRGAENYGYTF. DNA of the CDR3: TGCGCCAGCAGCCTGCGGGGGGCAGAGAACTATGGCTACACCTTC.